This T cell receptor beta chain was obtained from a study of PD-1 blockade in classical Hodgkin lymphoma. As for the study in general: It was nivolumab at 3 mg/kg, given intravenously every 2 weeks, that patients received.

Following autologous stem cell transplantation, relapse occurred in every patient, and exposure to brentuximab vedotin varied. The method was immunoSEQ multiplex PCR; TCRdb's version includes in-frame clones alone and lacks a portion of them. This sample has some 100,000 clones, with 92% found just once. The CDR3 spans 16 residues. Germline-derived CDR1 and CDR2 are GTSNPN and SVGIG (reference sequence). Germline trimming cut 1 base from V and 8 bases from J; bases unmatched to any gene: 10. Study-wide findings and caveats: Initiation of nivolumab under 1 year after ASCT led to exclusion of patients.

On this clone itself: The antigen remains unidentified.

The sequencing here drew on peripheral blood mononuclear cells (PBMCs), taken at baseline. The chain employs TRBV30 and TRBJ2-2; TRBD2 aligns across 10 bases. This receptor was identified in a human donor with classical Hodgkin lymphoma. The DNA of the CDR3 is TGTGCCTGGAGTGCGGAAGCGGGAGGGCCGATTGGGGAGCTGTTTTTT. Amino acid sequence: CAWSAEAGGPIGELFF.